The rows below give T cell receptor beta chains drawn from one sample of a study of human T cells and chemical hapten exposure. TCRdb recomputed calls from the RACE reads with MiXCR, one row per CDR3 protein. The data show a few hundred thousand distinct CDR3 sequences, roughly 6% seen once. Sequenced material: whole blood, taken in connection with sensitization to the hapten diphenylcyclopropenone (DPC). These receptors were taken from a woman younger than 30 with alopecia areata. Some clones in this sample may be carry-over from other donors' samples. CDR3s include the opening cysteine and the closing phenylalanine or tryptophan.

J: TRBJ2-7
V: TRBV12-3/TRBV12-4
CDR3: CASSLGPEQYF

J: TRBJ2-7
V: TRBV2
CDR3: CASSEFGTGLYEQYF

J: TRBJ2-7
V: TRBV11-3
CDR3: CASSPSGLSIEQYF

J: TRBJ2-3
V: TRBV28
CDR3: CASSPRRLPPSTDTQYF

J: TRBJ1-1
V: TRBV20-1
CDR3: CSAPRQDLNTEAFF

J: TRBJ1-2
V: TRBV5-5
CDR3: CASSQGSLYGYTF

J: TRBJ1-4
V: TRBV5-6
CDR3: CASSFQGREKLFF

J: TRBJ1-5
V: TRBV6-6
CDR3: CASSRDRGGNQPQHF

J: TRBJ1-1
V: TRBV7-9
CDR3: CASSFTGANTEAFF

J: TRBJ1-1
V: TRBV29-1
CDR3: CSVSYTEAFF

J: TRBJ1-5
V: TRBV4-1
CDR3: CASSQVQNQPQHF

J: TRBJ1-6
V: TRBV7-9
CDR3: CASSPQTSQGNSPLHF

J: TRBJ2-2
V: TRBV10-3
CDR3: CAISTSGGDNTGELFF

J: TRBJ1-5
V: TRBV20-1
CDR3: CSAPNQGADITPQHF

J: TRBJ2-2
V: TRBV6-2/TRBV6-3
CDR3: CASSYQRGTGELFF

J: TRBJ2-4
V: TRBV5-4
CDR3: CASSEGPIQYF

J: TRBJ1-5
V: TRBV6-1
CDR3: CASSETWGSTGQYQPQHF

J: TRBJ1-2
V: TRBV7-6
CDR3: CASSRRAGYTTDYTF

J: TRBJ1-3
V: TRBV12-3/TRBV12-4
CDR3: CASSYPQGAIGNTIYF

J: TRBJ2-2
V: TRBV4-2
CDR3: CASSQDGGAVTGELFF

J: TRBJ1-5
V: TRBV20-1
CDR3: CSATHGVSNQPQHF

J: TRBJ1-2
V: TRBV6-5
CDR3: CASSQRQFTNYGYTF

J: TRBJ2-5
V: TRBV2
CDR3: CASSEDGRAFETQYF

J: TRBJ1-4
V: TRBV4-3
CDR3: CASSRGQDGEKLFF

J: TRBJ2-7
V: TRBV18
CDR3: CASSPPLGEQYF

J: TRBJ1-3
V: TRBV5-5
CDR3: CASSVTLWQSKLSGNTIYF

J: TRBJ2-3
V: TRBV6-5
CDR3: CASSYSTGVGTDTQYF

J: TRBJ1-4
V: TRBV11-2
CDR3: CASSGHTPTNEKLFF

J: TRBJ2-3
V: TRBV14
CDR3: CASSRPTSARGDTQYF

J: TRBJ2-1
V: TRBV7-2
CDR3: CASSAAGGLDNEQFF

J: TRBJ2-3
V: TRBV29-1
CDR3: CSVEGVWAGRLTDTQYF

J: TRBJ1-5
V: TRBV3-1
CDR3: CASSQFLTDNQPQHF

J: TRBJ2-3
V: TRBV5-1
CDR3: CASSRPDSTDTQYF

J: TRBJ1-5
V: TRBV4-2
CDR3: CASSQEISGEQPQHF

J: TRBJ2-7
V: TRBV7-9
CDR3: CASSPRGKYEQYF

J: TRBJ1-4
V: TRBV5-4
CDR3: CASSIVPGQGVETNEKLFF

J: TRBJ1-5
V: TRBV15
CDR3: CATSRARHNQPQHF

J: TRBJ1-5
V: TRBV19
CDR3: CASSTALRQPQHF

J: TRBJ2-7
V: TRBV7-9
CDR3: CASSLAGSGEQYF

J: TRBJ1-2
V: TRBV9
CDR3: CASSRTTKYGYTF

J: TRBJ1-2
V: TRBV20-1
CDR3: CSAGGQRSYGYTF

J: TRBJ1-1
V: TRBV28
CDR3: CASKVRLGPNTEAFF

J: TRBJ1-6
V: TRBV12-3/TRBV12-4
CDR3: CASSFIGSVPYNSPLHF

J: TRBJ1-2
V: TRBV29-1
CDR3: CSVFPGYTF

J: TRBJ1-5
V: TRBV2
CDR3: CASIQGIGQPQHF

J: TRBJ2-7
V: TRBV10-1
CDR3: CASSTGTSSYEQYF

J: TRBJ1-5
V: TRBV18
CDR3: CASSPLSSQPQHF

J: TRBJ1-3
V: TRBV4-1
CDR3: CASSQVTGAGNTIYF

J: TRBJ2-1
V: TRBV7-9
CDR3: CASSISSGGIDEQFF

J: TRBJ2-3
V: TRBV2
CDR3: CASLRDPGTTDTQYF

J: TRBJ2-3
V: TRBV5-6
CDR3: CASSLRGGGDTQYF

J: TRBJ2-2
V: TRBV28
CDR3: CASSFQGWTGELFF

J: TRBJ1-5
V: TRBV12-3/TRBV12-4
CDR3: CASSWGTDQPQHF

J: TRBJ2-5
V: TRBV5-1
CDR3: CASSLVLAAPFTQYF